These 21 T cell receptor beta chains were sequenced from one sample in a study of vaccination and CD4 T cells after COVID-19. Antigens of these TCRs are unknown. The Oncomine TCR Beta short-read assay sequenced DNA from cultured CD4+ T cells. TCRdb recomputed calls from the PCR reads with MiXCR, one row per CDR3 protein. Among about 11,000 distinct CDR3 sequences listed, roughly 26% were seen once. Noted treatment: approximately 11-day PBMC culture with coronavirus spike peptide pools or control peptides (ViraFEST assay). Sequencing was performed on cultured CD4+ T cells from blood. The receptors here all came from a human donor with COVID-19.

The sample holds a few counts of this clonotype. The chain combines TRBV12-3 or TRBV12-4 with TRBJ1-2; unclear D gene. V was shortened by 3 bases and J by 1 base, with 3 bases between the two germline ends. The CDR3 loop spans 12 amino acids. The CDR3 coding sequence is TGTGCCAGCAGTTTTGTTAACTATGGCTACACCTTC. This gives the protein CASSFVNYGYTF.

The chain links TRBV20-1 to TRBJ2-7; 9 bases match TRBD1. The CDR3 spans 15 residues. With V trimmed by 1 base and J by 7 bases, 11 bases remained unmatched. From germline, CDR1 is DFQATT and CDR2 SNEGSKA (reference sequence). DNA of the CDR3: TGCAGTGCTAGAGCCTCCGGGACAGGGATGGGGGAGCAGTACTTC. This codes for CSARASGTGMGEQYF.

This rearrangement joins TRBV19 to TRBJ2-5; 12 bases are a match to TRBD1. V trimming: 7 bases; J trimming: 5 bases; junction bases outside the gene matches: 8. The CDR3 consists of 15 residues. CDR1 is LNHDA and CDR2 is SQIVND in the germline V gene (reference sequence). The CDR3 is CASTDRDRGQETQYF. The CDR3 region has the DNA TGTGCCAGTACCGATCGGGACAGGGGGCAGGAGACCCAGTACTTC. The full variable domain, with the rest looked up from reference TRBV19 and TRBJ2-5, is DGGITQSPKYLFRKEGQNVTLSCEQNLNHDAMYWYRQDPGQGLRLIYYSQIVNDFQKGDIAEGYSVSREKKESFPLTVTSAQKNPTAFYLCASTDRDRGQETQYFGPGTRLLVL.

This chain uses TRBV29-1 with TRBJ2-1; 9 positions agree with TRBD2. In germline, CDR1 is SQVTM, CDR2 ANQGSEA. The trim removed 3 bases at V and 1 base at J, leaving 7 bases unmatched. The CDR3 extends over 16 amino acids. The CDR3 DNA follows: TGCAGCGTTGAGAATAGCGGGGGATCGTCCTACAATGAGCAGTTCTTC. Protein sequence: CSVENSGGSSYNEQFF.

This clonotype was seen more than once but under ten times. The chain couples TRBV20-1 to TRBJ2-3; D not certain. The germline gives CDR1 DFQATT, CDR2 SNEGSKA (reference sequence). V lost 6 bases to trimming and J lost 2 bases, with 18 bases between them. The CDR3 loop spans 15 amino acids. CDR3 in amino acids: CSAPLEVSPTDTQYF. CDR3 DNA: TGCAGTGCCCCCCTCGAAGTGAGTCCCACAGATACGCAGTATTTT.

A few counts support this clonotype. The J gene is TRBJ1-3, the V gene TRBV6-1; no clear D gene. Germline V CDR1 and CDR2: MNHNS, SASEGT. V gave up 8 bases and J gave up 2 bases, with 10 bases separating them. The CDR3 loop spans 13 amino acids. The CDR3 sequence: CASGETTGNTIYF. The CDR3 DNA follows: TGTGCCAGCGGGGAAACTACTGGAAACACCATATATTTT.

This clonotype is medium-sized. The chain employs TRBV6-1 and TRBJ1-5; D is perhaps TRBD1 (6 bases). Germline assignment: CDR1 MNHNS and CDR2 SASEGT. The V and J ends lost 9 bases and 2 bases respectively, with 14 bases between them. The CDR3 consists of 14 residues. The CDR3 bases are TGTGCCAGTCGGGGGGGGGGCGGCAATCAGCCCCAGCATTTT. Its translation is CASRGGGGNQPQHF.

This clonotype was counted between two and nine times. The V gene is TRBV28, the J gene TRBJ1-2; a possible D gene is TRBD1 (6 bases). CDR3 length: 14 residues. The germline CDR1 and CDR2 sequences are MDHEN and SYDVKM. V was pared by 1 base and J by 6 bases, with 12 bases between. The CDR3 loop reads CASSLYPGANGYTF. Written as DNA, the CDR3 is TGTGCCAGCAGTTTATATCCGGGGGCGAATGGCTACACCTTC.

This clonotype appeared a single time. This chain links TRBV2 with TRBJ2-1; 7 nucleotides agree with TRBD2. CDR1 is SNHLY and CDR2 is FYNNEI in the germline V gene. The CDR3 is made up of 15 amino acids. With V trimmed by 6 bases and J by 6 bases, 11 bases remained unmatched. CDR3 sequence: CASSLGRGYGNEQFF. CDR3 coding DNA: TGTGCCAGCAGCCTAGGGCGGGGGTACGGCAATGAGCAGTTCTTC. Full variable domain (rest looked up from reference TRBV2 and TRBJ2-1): EPEVTQTPSHQVTQMGQEVILRCVPISNHLYFYWYRQILGQKVEFLVSFYNNEISEKSEIFDDQFSVERPDGSNFTLKIRSTKLEDSAMYFCASSLGRGYGNEQFFGPGTRLTVL.

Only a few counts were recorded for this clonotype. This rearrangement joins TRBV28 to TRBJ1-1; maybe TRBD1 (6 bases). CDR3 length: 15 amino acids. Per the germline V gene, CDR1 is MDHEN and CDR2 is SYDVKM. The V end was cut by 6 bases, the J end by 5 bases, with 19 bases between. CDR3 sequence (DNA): TGTGCCAGCAGAACAACCAGGGGAGTGAGGACTGAAGCTTTCTTT. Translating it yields CASRTTRGVRTEAFF.

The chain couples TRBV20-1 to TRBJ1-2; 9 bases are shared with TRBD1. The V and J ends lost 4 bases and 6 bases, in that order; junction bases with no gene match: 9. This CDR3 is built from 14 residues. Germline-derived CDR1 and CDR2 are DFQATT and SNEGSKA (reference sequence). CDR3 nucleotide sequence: TGCAGTGCTAACCCCTCGACAGGGGGGCATGGCTACACCTTC. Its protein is CSANPSTGGHGYTF.

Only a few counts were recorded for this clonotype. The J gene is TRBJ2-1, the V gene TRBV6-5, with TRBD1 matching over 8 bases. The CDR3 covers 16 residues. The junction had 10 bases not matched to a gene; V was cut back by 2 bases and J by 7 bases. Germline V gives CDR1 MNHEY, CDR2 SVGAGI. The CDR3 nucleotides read TGTGCCAGCAGTTACGGCATCAGGGGGCCGGGGAATGAGCAGTTCTTC. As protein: CASSYGIRGPGNEQFF.

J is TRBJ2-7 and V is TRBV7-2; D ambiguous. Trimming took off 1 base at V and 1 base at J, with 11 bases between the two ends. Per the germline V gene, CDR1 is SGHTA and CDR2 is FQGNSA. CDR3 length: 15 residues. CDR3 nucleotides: TGTGCCAGCAGCTTAGATAGCAGGTATTCCTACGAGCAGTACTTC. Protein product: CASSLDSRYSYEQYF.

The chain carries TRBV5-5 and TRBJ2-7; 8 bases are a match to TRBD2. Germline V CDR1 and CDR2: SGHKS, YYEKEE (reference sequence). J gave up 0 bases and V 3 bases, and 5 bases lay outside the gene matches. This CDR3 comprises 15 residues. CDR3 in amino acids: CASSSIAGSSYEQYF. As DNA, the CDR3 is TGTGCCAGCAGCTCAATAGCGGGGAGCTCCTACGAGCAGTACTTC.

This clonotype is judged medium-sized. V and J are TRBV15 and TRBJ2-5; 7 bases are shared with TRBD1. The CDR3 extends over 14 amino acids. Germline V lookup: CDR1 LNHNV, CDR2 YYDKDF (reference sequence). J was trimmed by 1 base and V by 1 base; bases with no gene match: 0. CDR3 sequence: CATSRGDSQETQYF. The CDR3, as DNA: TGTGCCACCAGCAGAGGGGACAGCCAAGAGACCCAGTACTTC. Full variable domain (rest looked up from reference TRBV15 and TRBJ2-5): DAMVIQNPRYQVTQFGKPVTLSCSQTLNHNVMYWYQQKSSQAPKLLFHYYDKDFNNEADTPDNFQSRRPNTSFCFLDIRSPGLGDTAMYLCATSRGDSQETQYFGPGTRLLVL.

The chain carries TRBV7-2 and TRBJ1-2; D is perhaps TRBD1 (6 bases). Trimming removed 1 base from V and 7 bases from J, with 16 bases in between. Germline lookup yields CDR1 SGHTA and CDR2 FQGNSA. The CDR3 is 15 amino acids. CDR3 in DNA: TGTGCCAGCAGCTTAGTTCCGGGGGCGGTGAGTGGCTACACCTTC. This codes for CASSLVPGAVSGYTF.

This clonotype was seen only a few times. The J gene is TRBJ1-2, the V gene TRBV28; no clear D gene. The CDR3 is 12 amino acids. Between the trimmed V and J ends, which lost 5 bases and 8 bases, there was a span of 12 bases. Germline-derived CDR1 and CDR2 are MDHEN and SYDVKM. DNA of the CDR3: TGTGCCAGCAGTCTCCGGCAGTTCGGCTACACCTTC. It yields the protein CASSLRQFGYTF.

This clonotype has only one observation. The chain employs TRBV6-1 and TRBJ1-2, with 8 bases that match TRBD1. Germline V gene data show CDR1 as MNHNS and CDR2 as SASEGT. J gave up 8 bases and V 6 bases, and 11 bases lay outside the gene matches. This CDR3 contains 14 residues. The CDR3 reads CASSNEGTGNGYTF. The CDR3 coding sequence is TGTGCCAGCAGCAACGAAGGGACAGGTAACGGCTACACCTTC.

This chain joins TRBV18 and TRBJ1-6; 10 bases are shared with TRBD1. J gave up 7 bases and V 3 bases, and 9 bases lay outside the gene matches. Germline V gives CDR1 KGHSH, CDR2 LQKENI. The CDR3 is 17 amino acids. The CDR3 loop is CASSPSQGQGRNSPLHF. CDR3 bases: TGTGCCAGCTCACCCTCCCAGGGACAGGGGCGCAATTCACCCCTCCACTTT. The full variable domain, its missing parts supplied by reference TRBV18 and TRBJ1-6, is NAGVMQNPRHLVRRRGQEARLRCSPMKGHSHVYWYRQLPEEGLKFMVYLQKENIIDESGMPKERFSAEFPKEGPSILRIQQVVRGDSAAYFCASSPSQGQGRNSPLHFGNGTRLTVT.

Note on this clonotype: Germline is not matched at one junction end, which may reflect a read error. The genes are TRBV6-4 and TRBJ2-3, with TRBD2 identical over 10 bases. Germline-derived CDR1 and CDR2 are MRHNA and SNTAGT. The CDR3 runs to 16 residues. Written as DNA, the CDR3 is TGTACCAGCAGTGAGGAAGCGGGGGGGCCCACAGATACGCAGTATTTT. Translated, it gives CTSSEEAGGPTDTQYF.

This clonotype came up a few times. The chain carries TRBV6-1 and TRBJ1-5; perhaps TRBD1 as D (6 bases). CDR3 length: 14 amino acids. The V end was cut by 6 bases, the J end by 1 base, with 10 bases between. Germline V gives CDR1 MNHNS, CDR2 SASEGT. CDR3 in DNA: TGTGCCAGCAGGGGCGGGGGCAGCAATCAGCCCCAGCATTTT. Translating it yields CASRGGGSNQPQHF.